The 2 T cell receptor beta chains below were found in one sample sequenced in a study of CD8 T cells in Susac syndrome. A quantity of roughly 0.5 to 1 ug RNA underwent reverse transcription using random hexamers. MiXCR, applied by TCRdb to the immunoSEQ multiplex PCR reads, yields one record per CDR3 protein. The sample includes 100,000 or so distinct CDR3 sequences, roughly 96% of them seen just once. The sequenced material came from CD8+ T cells from PBMCs. These receptors were collected from a human donor with Susac syndrome.

The chain is built from TRBV6-2 or TRBV6-3 and TRBJ1-5, with D tentatively TRBD1 (5 bases). The CDR3 is 16 amino acids. Trimming took off 0 bases at V and 4 bases at J, with 13 bases between the two ends. Germline assignment: CDR1 MNHEY and CDR2 SVGEGT. CDR3 in DNA: TGTGCCAGCAGTTACTCTGGACCATCAGGGAATCAGCCCCAGCATTTT. Protein: CASSYSGPSGNQPQHF.

The chain has TRBV12-3 or TRBV12-4 and TRBJ1-1; TRBD1 might be the D (5 bases). The CDR3 totals 14 residues. The V gene lost 2 bases and the J gene lost 3 bases, with 10 bases spanning the gap. The CDR3 region has the DNA TGTGCCAGCAGTTTAAAAGGGGAGGACACTGAAGCTTTCTTT. This encodes CASSLKGEDTEAFF.